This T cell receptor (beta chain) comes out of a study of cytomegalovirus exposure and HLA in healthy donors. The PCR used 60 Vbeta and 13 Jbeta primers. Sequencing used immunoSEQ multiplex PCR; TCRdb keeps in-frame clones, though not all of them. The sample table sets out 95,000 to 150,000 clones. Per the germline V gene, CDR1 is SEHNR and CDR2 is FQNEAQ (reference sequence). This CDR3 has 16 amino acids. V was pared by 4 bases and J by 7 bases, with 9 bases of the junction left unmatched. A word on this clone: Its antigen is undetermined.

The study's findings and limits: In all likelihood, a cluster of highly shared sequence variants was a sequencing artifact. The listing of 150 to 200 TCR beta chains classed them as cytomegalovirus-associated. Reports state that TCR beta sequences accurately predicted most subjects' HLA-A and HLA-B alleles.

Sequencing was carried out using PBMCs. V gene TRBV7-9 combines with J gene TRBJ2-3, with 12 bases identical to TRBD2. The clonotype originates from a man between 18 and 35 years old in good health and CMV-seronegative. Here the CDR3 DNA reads TGTGCCAGCAGCTCTTTCACTAGCGGGAGGATCTATACGCAGTATTTT. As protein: CASSSFTSGRIYTQYF.